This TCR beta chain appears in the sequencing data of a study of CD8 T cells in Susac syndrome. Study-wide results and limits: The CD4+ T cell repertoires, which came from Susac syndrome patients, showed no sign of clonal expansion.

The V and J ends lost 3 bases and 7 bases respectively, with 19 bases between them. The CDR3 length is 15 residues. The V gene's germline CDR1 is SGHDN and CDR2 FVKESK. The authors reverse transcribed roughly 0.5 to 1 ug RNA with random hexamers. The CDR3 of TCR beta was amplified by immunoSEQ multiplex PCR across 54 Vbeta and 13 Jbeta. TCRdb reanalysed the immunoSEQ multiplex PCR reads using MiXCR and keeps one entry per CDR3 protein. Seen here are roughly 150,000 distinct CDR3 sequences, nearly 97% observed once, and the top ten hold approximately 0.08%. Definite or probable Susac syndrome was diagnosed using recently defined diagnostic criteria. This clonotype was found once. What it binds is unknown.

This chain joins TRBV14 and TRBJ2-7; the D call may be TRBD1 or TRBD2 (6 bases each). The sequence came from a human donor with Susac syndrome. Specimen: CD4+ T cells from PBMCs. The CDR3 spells CASSQVGGGTAEQYF. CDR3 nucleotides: TGTGCCAGCAGCCAGGTCGGGGGCGGGACGGCGGAGCAGTACTTC.